This paragraph reports one T cell receptor beta chain. The sample is drawn from a study of cytomegalovirus exposure and HLA in healthy donors. Trimming pared 4 bases from V and 3 bases from J, leaving 10 bases between. This CDR3 region has 14 residues. Germline CDR1 SEHNR, CDR2 FQNEAQ (reference sequence). Only in-frame clones appear in the TCRdb table, and some are missing; sequencing was by immunoSEQ multiplex PCR. The sample consists of more than 55,000 clones, around 94% of them appearing once. This clonotype was obtained from a woman younger than 30 in good health and CMV-seronegative. Source material: PBMCs. V and J are TRBV7-9 and TRBJ2-1; D is possibly TRBD1 (5 bases). Here the CDR3 reads CASSSADSYNEQFF. CDR3 nucleotide sequence: TGTGCCAGCAGCTCAGCTGACAGCTACAATGAGCAGTTCTTC.